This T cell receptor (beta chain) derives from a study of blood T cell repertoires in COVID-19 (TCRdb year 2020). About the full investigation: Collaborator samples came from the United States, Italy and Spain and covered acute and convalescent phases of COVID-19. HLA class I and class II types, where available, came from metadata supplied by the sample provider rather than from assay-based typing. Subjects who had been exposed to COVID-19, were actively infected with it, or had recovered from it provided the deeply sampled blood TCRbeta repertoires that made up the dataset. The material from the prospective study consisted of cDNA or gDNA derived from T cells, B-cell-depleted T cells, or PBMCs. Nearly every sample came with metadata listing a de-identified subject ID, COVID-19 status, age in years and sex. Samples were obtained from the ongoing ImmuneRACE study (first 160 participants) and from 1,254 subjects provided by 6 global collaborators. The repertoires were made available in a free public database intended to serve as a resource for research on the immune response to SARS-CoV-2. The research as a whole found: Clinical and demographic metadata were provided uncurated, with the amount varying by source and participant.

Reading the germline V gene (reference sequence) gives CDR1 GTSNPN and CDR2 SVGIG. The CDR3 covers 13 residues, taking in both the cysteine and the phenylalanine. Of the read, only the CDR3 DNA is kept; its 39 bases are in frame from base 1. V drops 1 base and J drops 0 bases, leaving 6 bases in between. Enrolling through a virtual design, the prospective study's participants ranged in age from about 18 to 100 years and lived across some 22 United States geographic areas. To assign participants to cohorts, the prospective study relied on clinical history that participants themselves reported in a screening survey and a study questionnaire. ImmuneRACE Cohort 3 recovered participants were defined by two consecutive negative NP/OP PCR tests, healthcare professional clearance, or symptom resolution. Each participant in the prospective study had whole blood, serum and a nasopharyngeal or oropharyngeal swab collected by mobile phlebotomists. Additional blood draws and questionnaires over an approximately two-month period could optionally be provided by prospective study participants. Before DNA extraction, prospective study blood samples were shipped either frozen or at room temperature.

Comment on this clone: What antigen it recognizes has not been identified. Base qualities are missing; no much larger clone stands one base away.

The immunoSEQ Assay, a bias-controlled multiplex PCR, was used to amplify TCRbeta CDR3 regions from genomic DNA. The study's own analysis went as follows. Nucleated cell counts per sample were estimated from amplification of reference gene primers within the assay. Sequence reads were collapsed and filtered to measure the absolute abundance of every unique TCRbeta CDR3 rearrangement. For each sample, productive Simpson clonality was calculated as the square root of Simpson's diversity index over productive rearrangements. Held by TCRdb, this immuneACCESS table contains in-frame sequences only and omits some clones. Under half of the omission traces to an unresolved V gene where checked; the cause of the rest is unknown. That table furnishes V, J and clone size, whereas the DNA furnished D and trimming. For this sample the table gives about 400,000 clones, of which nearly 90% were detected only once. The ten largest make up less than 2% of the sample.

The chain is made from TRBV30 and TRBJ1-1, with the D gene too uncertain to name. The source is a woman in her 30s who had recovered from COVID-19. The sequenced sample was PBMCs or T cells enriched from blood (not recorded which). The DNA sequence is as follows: TGTGCCTGGAGTGCGGGGATGAACACTGAAGCTTTCTTT. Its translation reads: CAWSAGMNTEAFF.